This T cell receptor (beta chain) was obtained from a study of T cell changes during pregnancy in multiple sclerosis. Trimming took 7 bases from V and 3 from J, leaving 18 bases between them. The germline CDR1 and CDR2 sequences are KGHSH and LQKENI. The CDR3 totals 16 residues. Clones were sequenced by immunoSEQ multiplex PCR, and TCRdb holds only the in-frame ones, with some missing. The sample holds some 56,000 clones, about nine tenths seen once. This TCR was sampled from a female donor with multiple sclerosis, enrolled in a pregnancy study. Specimen: CD4+ T cells from peripheral blood mononuclear cells, collected after pregnancy. V usage is TRBV18 and J usage is TRBJ2-2; TRBD1 is a possible D gene (6 bases). In DNA form, the CDR3 reads TGTGCCAGCTTACCCTACGGGGCAGGGGACACCGGGGAGCTGTTTTTT. Amino acid sequence: CASLPYGAGDTGELFF.